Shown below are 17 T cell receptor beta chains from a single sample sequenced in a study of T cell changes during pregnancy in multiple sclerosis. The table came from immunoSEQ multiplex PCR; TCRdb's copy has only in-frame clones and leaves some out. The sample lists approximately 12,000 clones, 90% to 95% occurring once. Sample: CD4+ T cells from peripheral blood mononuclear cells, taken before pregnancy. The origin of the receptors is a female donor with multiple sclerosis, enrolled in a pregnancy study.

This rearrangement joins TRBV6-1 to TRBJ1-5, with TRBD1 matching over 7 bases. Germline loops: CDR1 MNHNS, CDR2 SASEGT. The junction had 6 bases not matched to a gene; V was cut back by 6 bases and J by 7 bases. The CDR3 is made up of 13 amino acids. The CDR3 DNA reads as TGTGCCAGCAGGGGGGACAGACGGCAGCCCCAGCATTTT. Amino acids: CASRGDRRQPQHF.

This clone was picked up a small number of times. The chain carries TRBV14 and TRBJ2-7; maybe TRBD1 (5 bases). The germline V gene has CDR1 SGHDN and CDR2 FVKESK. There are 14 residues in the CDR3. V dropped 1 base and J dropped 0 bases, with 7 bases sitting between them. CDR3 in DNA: TGTGCCAGCAGCCAAGGCAGGGCCTCCTACGAGCAGTACTTC. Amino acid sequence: CASSQGRASYEQYF.

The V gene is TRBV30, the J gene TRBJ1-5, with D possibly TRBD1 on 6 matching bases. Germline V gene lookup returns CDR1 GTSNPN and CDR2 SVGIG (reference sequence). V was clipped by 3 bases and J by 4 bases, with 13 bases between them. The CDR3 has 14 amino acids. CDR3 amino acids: CAWRRGGINQPQHF. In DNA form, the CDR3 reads TGTGCCTGGAGGCGAGGGGGTATAAATCAGCCCCAGCATTTT.

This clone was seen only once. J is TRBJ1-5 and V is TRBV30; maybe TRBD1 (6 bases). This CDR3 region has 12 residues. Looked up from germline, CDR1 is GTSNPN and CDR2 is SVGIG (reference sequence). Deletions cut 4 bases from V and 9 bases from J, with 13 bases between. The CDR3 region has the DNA TGTGCCTGGACGAGGGGGTGGGGGCCCCAGCATTTT. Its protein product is CAWTRGWGPQHF.

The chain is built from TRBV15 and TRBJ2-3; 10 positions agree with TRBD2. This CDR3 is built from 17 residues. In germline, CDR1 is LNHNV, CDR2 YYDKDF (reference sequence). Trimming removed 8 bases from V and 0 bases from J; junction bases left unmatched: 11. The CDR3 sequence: CATGRRLAGVSTDTQYF. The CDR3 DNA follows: TGTGCCACCGGACGTCGGCTAGCGGGAGTTAGCACAGATACGCAGTATTTT.

The CDR3 protein is CASSLSGGLSAEQYF. The CDR3 DNA reads as TGTGCCAGCAGCCTTAGCGGGGGCCTATCTGCCGAGCAGTACTTC. The rearrangement uses TRBV11-3 and TRBJ2-7, with 9 bases aligning to TRBD2. CDR3 length: 15 amino acids. The germline gives CDR1 SGHNT, CDR2 YENEEA. Losses at the gene ends were 5 bases for V and 6 bases for J; bases not matched to a gene: 11.

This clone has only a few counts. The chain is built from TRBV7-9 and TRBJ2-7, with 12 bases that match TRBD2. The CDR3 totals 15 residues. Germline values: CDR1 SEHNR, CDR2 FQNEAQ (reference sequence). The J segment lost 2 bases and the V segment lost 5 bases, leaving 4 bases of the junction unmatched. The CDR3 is CASSNRLAGAYEQYF. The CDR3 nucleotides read TGTGCCAGCAGCAACCGACTAGCGGGGGCCTACGAGCAGTACTTC.

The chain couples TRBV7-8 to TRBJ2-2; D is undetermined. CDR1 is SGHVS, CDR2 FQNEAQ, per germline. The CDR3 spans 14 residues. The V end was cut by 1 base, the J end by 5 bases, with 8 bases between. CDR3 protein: CASSLGRRTGELFF. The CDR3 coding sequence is TGTGCCAGCAGCTTAGGCCGGCGGACCGGGGAGCTGTTTTTT.

The chain's CDR3 is CAWSVPINEQFF. The CDR3 DNA reads TGTGCCTGGAGTGTCCCCATCAATGAGCAGTTCTTC. The chain has TRBV30 and TRBJ2-1, with D unresolved. The length of the CDR3 is 12 residues. Germline CDR1 is GTSNPN and CDR2 is SVGIG (reference sequence). The V and J ends lost 0 bases and 6 bases respectively, with 6 bases between them.

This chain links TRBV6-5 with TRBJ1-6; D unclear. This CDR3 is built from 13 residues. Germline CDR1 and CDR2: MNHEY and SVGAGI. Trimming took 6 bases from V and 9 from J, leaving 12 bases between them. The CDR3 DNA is TGTGCCAGCAGGCCCCTAGGTGTTTCACCCCTCCACTTT. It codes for CASRPLGVSPLHF.

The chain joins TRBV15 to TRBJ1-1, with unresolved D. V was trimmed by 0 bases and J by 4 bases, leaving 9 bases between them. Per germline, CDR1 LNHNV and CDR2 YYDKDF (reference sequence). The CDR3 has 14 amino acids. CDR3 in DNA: TGTGCCACCAGCAGAGATGGCCGGGGCACTGAAGCTTTCTTT. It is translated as CATSRDGRGTEAFF.

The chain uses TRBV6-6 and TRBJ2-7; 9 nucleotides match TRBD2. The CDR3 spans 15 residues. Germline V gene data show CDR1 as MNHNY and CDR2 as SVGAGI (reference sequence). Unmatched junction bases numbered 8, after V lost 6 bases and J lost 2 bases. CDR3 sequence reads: CASRERLAVTYEQYF. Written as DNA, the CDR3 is TGTGCCAGCAGGGAGAGACTAGCGGTAACCTACGAGCAGTACTTC.

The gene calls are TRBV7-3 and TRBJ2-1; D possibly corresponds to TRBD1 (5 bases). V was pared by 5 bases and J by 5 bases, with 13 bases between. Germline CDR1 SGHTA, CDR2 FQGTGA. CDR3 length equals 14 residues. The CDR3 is CASSPGSLDNEQFF. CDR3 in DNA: TGTGCCAGCAGCCCAGGGTCGCTGGACAATGAGCAGTTCTTC. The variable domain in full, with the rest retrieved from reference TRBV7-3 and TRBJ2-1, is GAGVSQTPSNKVTEKGKYVELRCDPISGHTALYWYRQSLGQGPEFLIYFQGTGAADDSGLPNDRFFAVRPEGSVSTLKIQRTERGDSAVYLCASSPGSLDNEQFFGPGTRLTVL.

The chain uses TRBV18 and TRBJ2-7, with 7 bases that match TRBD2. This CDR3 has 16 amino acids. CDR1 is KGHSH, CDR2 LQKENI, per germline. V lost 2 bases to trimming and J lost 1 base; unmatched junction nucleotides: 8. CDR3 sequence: CASSPSSGRVSYEQYF. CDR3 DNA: TGTGCCAGCTCACCAAGTTCGGGGAGGGTATCCTACGAGCAGTACTTC.

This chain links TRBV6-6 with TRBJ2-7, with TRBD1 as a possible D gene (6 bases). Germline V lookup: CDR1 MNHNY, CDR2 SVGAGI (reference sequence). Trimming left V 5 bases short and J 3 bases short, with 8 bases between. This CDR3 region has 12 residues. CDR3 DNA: TGTGCCAGCAGTACAGGGTTCTACGAGCAGTACTTC. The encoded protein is CASSTGFYEQYF.

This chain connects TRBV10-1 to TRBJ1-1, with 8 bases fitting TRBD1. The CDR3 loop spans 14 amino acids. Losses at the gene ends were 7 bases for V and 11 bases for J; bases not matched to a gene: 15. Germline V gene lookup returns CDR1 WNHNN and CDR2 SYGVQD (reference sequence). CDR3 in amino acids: CASKPGQVPLEAFF. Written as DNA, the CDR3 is TGCGCCAGCAAACCGGGACAGGTACCTTTAGAGGCTTTCTTT.

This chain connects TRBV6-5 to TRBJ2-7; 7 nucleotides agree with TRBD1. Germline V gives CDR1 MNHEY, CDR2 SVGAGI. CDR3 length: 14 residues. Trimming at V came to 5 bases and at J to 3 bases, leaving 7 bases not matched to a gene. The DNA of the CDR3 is TGTGCCAGCAGTCGTAACAGGGGTGACTACGAGCAGTACTTC. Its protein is CASSRNRGDYEQYF.